The 10 T cell receptor beta chains below all came from one sample that was sequenced in a study of Ad26.COV2.S vaccination and SARS-CoV-2 variants. Treatment reported: around 19 received Ad26.COV2.S at low or high dose, single or two shots; about 5 received placebo; per-sample allocation not given. Samples were taken on day 63 after the first vaccine or placebo injection. The protocol was immunoSEQ multiplex PCR, while the TCRdb copy is restricted to in-frame clones and leaves out a portion. The profile shows some 290,000 clones, around 85% of them singletons. Sample: peripheral blood, taken in a trial of Ad26.COV2.S vaccine versus placebo. Source of these receptors: a person between 18 and 65 years old who received the Ad26.COV2.S COVID-19 vaccine or a placebo.

This clone has a handful of counts. The chain uses TRBV5-1 and TRBJ2-7, with no clear D. Germline V CDR1 and CDR2: SGHRS, YFSETQ. The CDR3 totals 14 residues. V was cut by 0 bases and J by 3 bases, with 10 bases left in between. DNA of the CDR3: TGCGCCAGCAGCTTGGTACAGAGGAACTACGAGCAGTACTTC. It translates to CASSLVQRNYEQYF.

V is TRBV27 and J is TRBJ2-3; D not certain. The CDR3 runs to 12 residues. The germline V gene encodes CDR1 MNHEY and CDR2 SMNVEV (reference sequence). Trimming left V 5 bases short and J 2 bases short, with 5 bases between. The CDR3 reads CASSPDTDTQYF. The DNA for the CDR3 is TGTGCCAGCAGTCCGGACACAGATACGCAGTATTTT.

The V and J genes are TRBV28 and TRBJ1-2; D remains ambiguous. CDR1 and CDR2 (germline): MDHEN, SYDVKM. The V gene lost 7 bases and the J gene lost 0 bases, with 9 bases spanning the gap. This CDR3 has 13 residues. The CDR3 region is CASTQTTNYGYTF. CDR3 nucleotide sequence: TGTGCCAGCACCCAGACAACTAACTATGGCTACACCTTC.

The chain links TRBV7-9 to TRBJ1-3; D perhaps matches TRBD1 (6 bases). The CDR3 is made up of 12 amino acids. V lost 10 bases to trimming and J lost 7 bases, with 14 bases between them. The germline V gene has CDR1 SEHNR and CDR2 FQNEAQ (reference sequence). The DNA for the CDR3 is TGTGCCACCAGGGTAGGGGGGAACACCATATATTTT. This encodes CATRVGGNTIYF.

The chain employs TRBV5-3 and TRBJ2-2; possibly TRBD1 for D (6 bases). TRBV5-3 is known as an ORF, though its function is uncertain. With 4 bases removed from V and 6 bases from J, the gap between germline ends came to 16 bases. The CDR3 sequence is 15 residues long. The CDR3 DNA follows: TGTGCCAGAAGCCTCCGGGACAACGGGCCCGGGGAGCTGTTTTTT. Protein sequence: CARSLRDNGPGELFF.

The V and J genes are TRBV14 and TRBJ1-3; D not resolved. V was clipped by 2 bases and J by 4 bases, with 6 bases between them. The CDR3 extends over 13 amino acids. The germline V gene has CDR1 SGHDN and CDR2 FVKESK. CDR3 in DNA: TGTGCCAGCAGCCAATACAACGGAAACACCATATATTTT. Translated, it gives CASSQYNGNTIYF.

The chain has TRBV25-1 and TRBJ2-3, with 9 positions matching TRBD2. CDR1 is MGHDK and CDR2 is SYGVNS in the germline V gene. V gave up 1 base and J gave up 6 bases; unmatched junction bases: 11. This CDR3 has 17 residues. CDR3: CASSESRGGGAADTQYF. Written as DNA, the CDR3 is TGTGCCAGCAGTGAATCCCGTGGCGGGGGGGCCGCGGATACGCAGTATTTT.

The chain joins TRBV18 to TRBJ1-5; D might be TRBD1 (6 bases). V was clipped by 0 bases and J by 5 bases, with 17 bases between them. There are 17 residues in the CDR3. Per the germline V gene, CDR1 is KGHSH and CDR2 is LQKENI. CDR3 sequence reads: CASSPPGGGAGDQPQHF. CDR3 nucleotides: TGTGCCAGCTCACCACCGGGGGGGGGCGCAGGAGATCAGCCCCAGCATTTT.

The gene calls are TRBV2 and TRBJ1-1; unclear D gene. Germline V gene data show CDR1 as SNHLY and CDR2 as FYNNEI. CDR3 length equals 13 residues. Trimming shortened V by 7 bases and J by 1 base, and 10 bases separated the two germline ends. The CDR3 bases are TGTGCCAGCAAGTACCACCCGAACACTGAAGCTTTCTTT. It codes for CASKYHPNTEAFF. Complete variable domain (other parts from reference TRBV2 and TRBJ1-1): EPEVTQTPSHQVTQMGQEVILRCVPISNHLYFYWYRQILGQKVEFLVSFYNNEISEKSEIFDDQFSVERPDGSNFTLKIRSTKLEDSAMYFCASKYHPNTEAFFGQGTRLTVV.

The chain uses TRBV6-5 and TRBJ1-1; no reliable D call. This CDR3 region has 15 residues. V was trimmed by 2 bases and J by 1 base, leaving 11 bases between them. The germline CDR1 and CDR2 sequences are MNHEY and SVGAGI. CDR3 nucleotides: TGTGCCAGCAGTTACAAAGGAGGCGGGAACACTGAAGCTTTCTTT. Protein: CASSYKGGGNTEAFF.